Listed below are T cell receptor beta chains from one sample, sequenced in a study of CD8+CD57+ T cells in acquired aplastic anemia. From the reads, TCRdb called clonotypes with MiXCR, one entry per CDR3 protein. The sample has a few hundred thousand distinct CDR3 sequences, about half seen once. Sequenced sample: sorted CD4+, CD8+, or CD8+CD57+ T cells (not recorded which) from PBMCs. These receptors all come from a human donor with aplastic anemia. CDR3s include the opening cysteine and the closing phenylalanine or tryptophan. The D gene is left open where the match is weak. Only part of the rows carry a size: once, few, many, or a class if the clone is expanded.

J | size | V | D | CDR3 | DNA
TRBJ2-3 | many | TRBV24-1 | TRBD1 | CATSEEGQGSTDTQYF | TGTGCCACCAGTGAGGAGGGACAGGGGAGCACAGATACGCAGTATTTT
TRBJ2-7 | . | TRBV18 | . | CASSPNYEQYF | TGTGCCAGCTCACCCAATTACGAGCAGTACTTC
TRBJ1-2 | few | TRBV9 | . | CASSVMETADYGYTF | TGTGCCAGCAGCGTAATGGAGACAGCAGACTATGGCTACACCTTC
TRBJ2-5 | . | TRBV7-2 | . | CASSLAAGRGSETQYF | TGTGCCAGCAGCTTAGCGGCAGGTAGGGGCTCGGAGACCCAGTACTTC
TRBJ1-2 | . | TRBV19 | . | CASRAGEGLYGYTF | TGTGCCAGTAGAGCGGGGGAGGGTCTCTATGGCTACACCTTC
TRBJ2-1 | many | TRBV5-1 | . | CASSSSSSYNEQFF | TGCGCCAGCAGCTCCTCCAGCTCCTACAATGAGCAGTTCTTC
TRBJ1-4 | many | TRBV2 | . | CASTGDGNEKLFF | TGTGCCTCGACCGGGGACGGGAATGAAAAACTGTTTTTT
TRBJ1-3 | . | TRBV25-1 | TRBD1 | CASSPQGQATGNTIYF | TGTGCCAGCAGTCCCCAAGGACAGGCAACTGGAAACACCATATATTTT
TRBJ1-3 | few | TRBV5-6 | . | CASSLGQTGLSGNTIYF | TGTGCCAGCAGCTTGGGACAGACCGGCCTCTCTGGAAACACCATATATTTT
TRBJ1-5 | few | TRBV2 | TRBD1 | CASRADRNQPQHF | TGTGCCAGCAGAGCGGACAGGAATCAGCCCCAGCATTTT
TRBJ2-3 | . | TRBV29-1 | TRBD1 | CSVRDRGTDTQYF | TGCAGCGTTCGGGACAGGGGCACAGATACGCAGTATTTT
TRBJ1-2 | . | TRBV7-3 | . | CASSVDWDYGYTF | TGTGCCAGCAGCGTAGACTGGGACTATGGCTACACCTTC
TRBJ2-7 | . | TRBV19 | . | CASSFHTPYEQYF | TGTGCCAGTAGTTTTCACACCCCGTACGAGCAGTACTTC
TRBJ1-3 | . | TRBV29-1 | . | CSVWMDTIYF | TGCAGCGTTTGGATGGACACCATATATTTT
TRBJ1-2 | many | TRBV24-1 | . | CATSDRRSGTGYGYTF | TGTGCCACCAGTGACCGCCGGTCCGGGACGGGGTATGGCTACACCTTC
TRBJ2-6 | . | TRBV20-1 | . | CSARDQGRGANVLTF | TGCAGTGCTAGAGATCAAGGGCGAGGGGCCAACGTCCTGACTTTC
TRBJ2-3 | . | TRBV7-3 | TRBD1 | CASSMTGSKDTQYF | TGTGCCAGCAGCATGACAGGGAGTAAGGATACGCAGTATTTT
TRBJ1-1 | . | TRBV19 | . | CASTKGGTEAFF | TGTGCCAGTACTAAAGGGGGCACTGAAGCTTTCTTT
TRBJ1-2 | many | TRBV7-8 | . | CASNKGPNYGYTF | TGTGCCAGCAACAAAGGACCTAACTATGGCTACACCTTC
TRBJ1-2 | . | TRBV14 | . | CASRPAGGAGYTF | TGTGCCAGCAGACCCGCGGGGGGGGCTGGCTACACCTTC
TRBJ1-1 | . | TRBV19 | . | CASRDVSDTEAFF | TGTGCCAGTAGAGATGTATCGGACACTGAAGCTTTCTTT
TRBJ2-1 | few | TRBV3-1 | . | CASSLQGGYNEQFF | TGTGCCAGCAGCCTCCAGGGGGGATACAATGAGCAGTTCTTC
TRBJ2-1 | . | TRBV24-1 | TRBD1 | CATSDTGTAYNEQFF | TGTGCCACCAGTGATACCGGGACAGCGTACAATGAGCAGTTCTTC
TRBJ1-5 | many | TRBV27 | . | CASSFRVGQPQHF | TGTGCCAGCAGTTTCCGGGTCGGTCAGCCCCAGCATTTT
TRBJ2-3 | . | TRBV20-1 | . | CSASKGGMGTDTQYF | TGCAGTGCTAGTAAGGGGGGCATGGGCACAGATACGCAGTATTTT
TRBJ1-2 | . | TRBV19 | . | CASWDTQHANYGYAF | TGTGCCAGTTGGGACACCCAGCATGCTAACTATGGCTACGCCTTC
TRBJ1-2 | . | TRBV5-1 | . | CASRQVTDTQYFGPGQGVWSGYTF | .
TRBJ1-1 | few | TRBV6-1 | TRBD1 | CASSTQGEITEAFF | TGTGCCAGCAGTACCCAGGGGGAAATCACTGAAGCTTTCTTT
TRBJ1-1 | . | TRBV29-1 | . | CSLDGQMNTEAFF | TGCAGCTTGGATGGACAGATGAACACTGAAGCTTTCTTT
TRBJ2-7 | . | TRBV5-1 | TRBD1 | CASSPGRGHLPSYEQYF | TGCGCCAGCAGCCCCGGCAGGGGGCATCTTCCTTCCTACGAGCAGTACTTC
TRBJ2-3 | . | TRBV12-3/TRBV12-4 | . | CASSRKNSGTFTDTQYF | TGTGCCAGCAGTCGAAAAAACTCCGGGACCTTCACAGATACGCAGTATTTT
TRBJ2-7 | many | TRBV28 | . | CASSQPATAHEQYF | TGTGCCAGCAGTCAACCAGCTACCGCCCACGAGCAGTACTTC
TRBJ1-5 | . | TRBV19 | . | CASSGAGGQPQHF | TGTGCCAGTAGTGGAGCAGGTGGTCAGCCCCAGCATTTT
TRBJ2-2 | many | TRBV19 | . | CASSPNTGTGELFF | TGTGCCAGTAGTCCTAACACAGGGACCGGGGAGCTGTTTTTT
TRBJ2-3 | . | TRBV7-9 | . | CASRRGPDTQYF | TGTGCCAGCAGACGCGGACCTGATACGCAGTATTTT
TRBJ2-5 | . | TRBV9 | . | CASSVGIGQETQYF | TGTGCCAGCAGCGTAGGGATTGGACAAGAGACCCAGTACTTC
TRBJ2-1 | . | TRBV10-3 | . | CASSLSKGGGEQFF | TGTGCCAGCAGTTTGAGCAAGGGGGGAGGTGAGCAGTTCTTC
TRBJ2-5 | few | TRBV3-1 | TRBD2 | CASSQFSGGATETQYF | TGTGCCAGCAGCCAATTTAGCGGGGGGGCAACCGAGACCCAGTACTTC
TRBJ2-3 | many | TRBV25-1 | TRBD2 | CASSEAGGTDTQYF | TGTGCCAGCAGTGAAGCGGGGGGCACAGATACGCAGTATTTT
TRBJ1-5 | many | TRBV19 | . | CASSIAGFNQPQHF | TGTGCCAGTAGTATTGCGGGTTTTAATCAGCCCCAGCATTTT
TRBJ2-3 | . | TRBV7-2 | . | CASSLERRGTDTDTQYF | TGTGCCAGCAGCTTAGAACGGAGGGGGACAGACACAGATACGCAGTATTTT
TRBJ1-2 | . | TRBV12-3/TRBV12-4 | . | CASSFIGGRRGYTF | TGTGCCAGCAGTTTTATAGGGGGGAGGCGGGGCTACACCTTC
TRBJ2-3 | many | TRBV20-1 | TRBD2 | CSANPRLAGPDTQYF | TGCAGTGCTAACCCTAGGTTAGCGGGACCAGATACGCAGTATTTT
TRBJ1-1 | . | TRBV5-1 | . | CASSSSSGASTEAFF | TGCGCCAGCAGCTCCTCTTCCGGGGCTAGCACTGAAGCTTTCTTT
TRBJ1-5 | many | TRBV6-6 | . | CASSYSTGSNQPQHF | TGTGCCAGCAGTTACTCGACTGGTAGCAATCAGCCCCAGCATTTT
TRBJ1-6 | few | TRBV28 | . | CASTQRRYNSPLHF | TGTGCCAGCACCCAACGACGGTATAATTCACCCCTCCACTTT
TRBJ1-4 | many | TRBV28 | . | CASSPPGDEKLFF | TGTGCCAGCAGTCCTCCGGGCGACGAAAAACTGTTTTTT
TRBJ1-5 | many | TRBV6-1 | . | CASSDAARVNNQPQHF | TGTGCCAGCAGTGACGCGGCCAGGGTCAACAATCAGCCCCAGCATTTT